This T cell receptor (beta chain) was recorded in a study of T cells after yellow fever vaccination. Study background: When fractions had low cell numbers, they were prepared with SMART-Seq v4 Ultra Low Input. General study results and limits: Post-booster samples contained most primary-vaccination clones (approximately 95% CD4, approximately 88% CD8). Researchers noted that a small share of clonotypes showed up in both CD4 and CD8 compartments.

TCRdb itself ran the 5' RACE reads through MiXCR, one entry per CDR3 protein. In the table there are 300,000 or so distinct CDR3 sequences, roughly 8.3% of which are singletons. Details on this clonotype: Its target is unknown.

Deletions cut 4 bases from V and 4 bases from J, with 13 bases between. Germline assignment: CDR1 PRHDT and CDR2 FYEKMQ (reference sequence). The CDR3 runs 14 residues. This rearrangement joins TRBV13 to TRBJ1-1; D remains unclear. The TCR sequence derives from a man aged 18 to 30 who received the YFV17D yellow fever vaccine. This specimen consisted of PBMCs, obtained more than 35 days after the first yellow fever vaccination. DNA for the CDR3: TGTGCCAGCAGCTCCGTCGGCTGGGGCACTGAAGCTTTCTTT. This encodes CASSSVGWGTEAFF.